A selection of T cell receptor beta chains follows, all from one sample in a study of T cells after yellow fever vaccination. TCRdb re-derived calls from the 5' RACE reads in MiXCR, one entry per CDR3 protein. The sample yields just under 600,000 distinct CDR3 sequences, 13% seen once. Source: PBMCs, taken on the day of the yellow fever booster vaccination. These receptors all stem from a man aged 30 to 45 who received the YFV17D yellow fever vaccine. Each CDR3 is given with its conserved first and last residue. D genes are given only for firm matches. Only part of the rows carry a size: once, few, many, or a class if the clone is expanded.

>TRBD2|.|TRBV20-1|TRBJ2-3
TGCAGTGCTATGGGAGCTAGCGGGAACACAGATACGCAGTATTTT
CSAMGASGNTDTQYF
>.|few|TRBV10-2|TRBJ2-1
TGCGCCAGCAGTAGCTCTATCAGGGGGAGGGCCCCCAATGAGCAGTTCTTC
CASSSSIRGRAPNEQFF
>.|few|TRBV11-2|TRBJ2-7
TGTGCCAGCAGCGGGAGCGGTCTCTACGAGCAGTACTTC
CASSGSGLYEQYF
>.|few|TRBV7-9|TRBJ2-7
TGTGCCAGCAGACCACCTGGCACAGATGAGAAATCCTACGAGCAGTACTTC
CASRPPGTDEKSYEQYF
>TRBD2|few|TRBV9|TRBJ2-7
TGTGCCAGCAGCGGGGGGACTAGCGCCGTCCACGAGCAGTACTTC
CASSGGTSAVHEQYF
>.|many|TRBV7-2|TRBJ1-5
TGTGCCAGCAGCTTAGTCCCAGGGAGAGACGGCCAGCCCCAGCATTTT
CASSLVPGRDGQPQHF
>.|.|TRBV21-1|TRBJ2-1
TGTGCCAGTACCGGGACTAGCGGGAGACTGGCAAACAATGAGCAGTTCTTC
CASTGTSGRLANNEQFF
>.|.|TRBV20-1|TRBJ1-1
TGCAGTGCTACCGATAGGCTTACTAGGAACACTGAAGCTTTCTTT
CSATDRLTRNTEAFF
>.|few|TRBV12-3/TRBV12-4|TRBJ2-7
TGTGCCAGCAGTTTAACTAGACCTCCTTACGAGCAGTACTTC
CASSLTRPPYEQYF
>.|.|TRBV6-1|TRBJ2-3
TGTGCCAGCAGTGAGACTAGGGGGCGGGTTGGAGATACGCAGTATTTT
CASSETRGRVGDTQYF
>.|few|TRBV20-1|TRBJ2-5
TGCAGTGCTAGCTGGAAGACCCAGTACTTC
CSASWKTQYF
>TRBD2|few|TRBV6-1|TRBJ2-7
TGTGCCAGCAGAGCGGGAGAGCAGTACTTC
CASRAGEQYF
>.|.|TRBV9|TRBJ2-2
TGTGCCAGCAGCGTCCGGGGGGACAGCAACACCGGGGAGCTGTTTTTT
CASSVRGDSNTGELFF
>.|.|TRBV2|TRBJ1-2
TGTGCCAGCAGTGAAGTCCGAGGAAGCTACACCTTC
CASSEVRGSYTF
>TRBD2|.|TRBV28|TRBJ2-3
TGTGCCAGCAGTTTCTGGCGGGGGGAGGATACGCAGTATTTT
CASSFWRGEDTQYF
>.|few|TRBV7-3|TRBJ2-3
TGTGCCAGCAGCTACCCCACAGATACGCAGTATTTT
CASSYPTDTQYF
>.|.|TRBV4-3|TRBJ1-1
TGCGCCAGCAGTTCCGGGGTCATGAACACTGAAGCTTTCTTT
CASSSGVMNTEAFF
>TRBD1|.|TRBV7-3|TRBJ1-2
TGTGCCAGCAGCTTTGGCCCCCGGCAGGGGGGTAACTATGGCTACACCTTC
CASSFGPRQGGNYGYTF
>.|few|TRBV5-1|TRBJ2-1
TGCGCCAGCAGCTTAGGGGACGGGGGCTACAATGAGCAGTTCTTC
CASSLGDGGYNEQFF
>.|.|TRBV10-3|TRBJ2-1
TGTGCCATCAGAGCGGACGGAGCGCGGGACAATGAGCAGTTCTTC
CAIRADGARDNEQFF
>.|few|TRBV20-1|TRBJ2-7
TGCAGTGCTACCGGGACACTCACCTACGAGCAGTACTTC
CSATGTLTYEQYF
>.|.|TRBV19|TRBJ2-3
TGTGCCAGTATGATAGGGCGCCGAGGAGATACGCAGTATTTT
CASMIGRRGDTQYF
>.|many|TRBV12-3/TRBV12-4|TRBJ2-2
TGTGCCAGCACTCGGTTCGGGGAGCTGTTTTTT
CASTRFGELFF
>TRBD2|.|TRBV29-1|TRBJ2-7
TGCAGCGTTTTAGCGGGTTCCTACGAGCAGTACTTC
CSVLAGSYEQYF
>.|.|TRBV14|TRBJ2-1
TGTGCCAGCAGCCATTTAGGTACCTACAATGAGCAGTTCTTC
CASSHLGTYNEQFF
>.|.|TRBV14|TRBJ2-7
TGTGCCAGCAGCCACTTAGGAGGAGGGGGCGTAGGATCCTACGAGCAGTACTTC
CASSHLGGGGVGSYEQYF
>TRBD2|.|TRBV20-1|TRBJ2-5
TGCAGTGCTACCACCTTAGCGGGAGGAGCGGCGACCCAGTACTTC
CSATTLAGGAATQYF
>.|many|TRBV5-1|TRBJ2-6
TGCGCCAGCAGCTTCCAGAGCTCTGGGGCCAACGTCCTGACTTTC
CASSFQSSGANVLTF
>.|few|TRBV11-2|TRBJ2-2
TGTGCCAGCAGAGATGCGAACACCGGGGAGCTGTTTTTT
CASRDANTGELFF
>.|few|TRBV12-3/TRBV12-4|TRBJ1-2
TGTGCCAGCAGCTTAGCACCGGGCGGTGGCTACACCTTC
CASSLAPGGGYTF
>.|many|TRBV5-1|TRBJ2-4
TGCGCCAGCAGCTTGGGAGACGGCAAAAACATTCAGTACTTC
CASSLGDGKNIQYF
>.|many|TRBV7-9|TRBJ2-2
TGTGCCAGCAGCTCCCCCCTTAGGGGGAGCGGGGAGCTGTTTTTT
CASSSPLRGSGELFF
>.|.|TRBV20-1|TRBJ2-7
TGCAGTGCCGCGATTCCGCCAATCGAGCAGTACTTC
CSAAIPPIEQYF
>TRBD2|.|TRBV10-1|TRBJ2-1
TGCGCCAGCAGTGACCCCGGGACTAGCGGCAACAATGAGCAGTTCTTC
CASSDPGTSGNNEQFF
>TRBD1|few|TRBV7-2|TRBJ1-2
TGTGCCAGCAGCCTAAACTCGGGACAGGGTGGCGGCTACACCTTC
CASSLNSGQGGGYTF
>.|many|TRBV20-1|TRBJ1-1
TGCAGTGCTAGAAGAGCAGGGTGGGGCACTGAAGCTTTCTTT
CSARRAGWGTEAFF
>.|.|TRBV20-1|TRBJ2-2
TGCAGTGCCCCCATTGGCACCGGGGAGCTGTTTTTT
CSAPIGTGELFF
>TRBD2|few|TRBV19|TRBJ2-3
TGTGCCAGTAGTACGGCGACTAGCAGACGCTACACAGATACGCAGTATTTT
CASSTATSRRYTDTQYF
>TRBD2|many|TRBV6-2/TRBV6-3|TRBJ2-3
TGTGCCAGCAGCTCAAGCGGGAGTTCAGATACGCAGTATTTT
CASSSSGSSDTQYF